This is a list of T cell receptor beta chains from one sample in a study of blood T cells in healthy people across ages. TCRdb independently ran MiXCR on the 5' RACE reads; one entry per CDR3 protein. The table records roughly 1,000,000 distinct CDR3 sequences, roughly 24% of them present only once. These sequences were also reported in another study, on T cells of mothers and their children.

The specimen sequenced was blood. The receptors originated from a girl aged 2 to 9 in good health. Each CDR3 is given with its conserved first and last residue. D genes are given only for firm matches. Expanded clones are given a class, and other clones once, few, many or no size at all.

cdr3_aa: CASSLRQGGQETQYF
cdr3_nt: TGCGCCAGCAGCTTAAGGCAAGGGGGCCAAGAGACCCAGTACTTC
j_call: TRBJ2-5
clone_size: few
d_call: -
v_call: TRBV5-1

cdr3_aa: CASSLAPGTANYGYTF
cdr3_nt: TGTGCCAGCAGCTTAGCACCTGGGACAGCTAACTATGGCTACACCTTC
j_call: TRBJ1-2
clone_size: few
d_call: TRBD1
v_call: TRBV7-9

cdr3_aa: CASSLALADGISTDTQYF
cdr3_nt: TGTGCCAGCAGCTTGGCCCTAGCGGATGGAATCAGCACAGATACGCAGTATTTT
j_call: TRBJ2-3
clone_size: few
d_call: TRBD2
v_call: TRBV5-4

cdr3_aa: CASSHRLGTAYTGELFF
cdr3_nt: TGTGCCAGCAGCCACCGCCTGGGGACAGCTTACACCGGGGAGCTGTTTTTT
j_call: TRBJ2-2
clone_size: few
d_call: TRBD1
v_call: TRBV14

cdr3_aa: CASSEEGRRGQPQHF
cdr3_nt: TGTGCCAGCAGTGAAGAAGGTCGCCGGGGGCAGCCCCAGCATTTT
j_call: TRBJ1-5
clone_size: few
d_call: -
v_call: TRBV2

cdr3_aa: CSARGGLAGSEQYF
cdr3_nt: TGCAGTGCTAGGGGGGGACTAGCGGGGAGCGAGCAGTACTTC
j_call: TRBJ2-7
clone_size: once
d_call: TRBD2
v_call: TRBV20-1

cdr3_aa: CASSAATSGSYEQYF
cdr3_nt: TGCGCCAGCAGCGCTGCGACTAGCGGGAGCTACGAGCAGTACTTC
j_call: TRBJ2-7
clone_size: -
d_call: TRBD2
v_call: TRBV5-1

cdr3_aa: CASSSHRVEGSGELFF
cdr3_nt: TGTGCCAGCAGCTCTCACAGGGTGGAAGGTTCCGGGGAGCTGTTTTTT
j_call: TRBJ2-2
clone_size: few
d_call: -
v_call: TRBV7-8

cdr3_aa: CASSKEGSYGYTF
cdr3_nt: TGTGCCAGCTCAAAGGAGGGTTCCTATGGCTACACCTTC
j_call: TRBJ1-2
clone_size: -
d_call: -
v_call: TRBV18

cdr3_aa: CASGPIGGVYEQYF
cdr3_nt: TGTGCCAGCGGCCCGATCGGTGGTGTTTACGAGCAGTACTTC
j_call: TRBJ2-7
clone_size: few
d_call: -
v_call: TRBV12-3/TRBV12-4

cdr3_aa: CASSLVAGGFEQYF
cdr3_nt: TGTGCCAGCAGTTTAGTAGCGGGAGGTTTCGAGCAGTACTTC
j_call: TRBJ2-7
clone_size: few
d_call: TRBD2
v_call: TRBV27

cdr3_aa: CSAKVRGDTEAFF
cdr3_nt: TGCAGCGCAAAGGTCCGGGGAGACACTGAAGCTTTCTTT
j_call: TRBJ1-1
clone_size: few
d_call: -
v_call: TRBV29-1